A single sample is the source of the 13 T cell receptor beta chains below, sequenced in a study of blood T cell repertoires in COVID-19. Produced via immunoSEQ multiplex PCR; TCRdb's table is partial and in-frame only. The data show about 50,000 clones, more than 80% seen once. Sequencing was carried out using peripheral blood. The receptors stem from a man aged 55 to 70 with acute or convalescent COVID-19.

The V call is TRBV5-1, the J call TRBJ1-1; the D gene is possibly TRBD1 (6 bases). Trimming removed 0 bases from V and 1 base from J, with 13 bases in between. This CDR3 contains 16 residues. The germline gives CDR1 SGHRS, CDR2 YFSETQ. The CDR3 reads CASSLVGTGQNTEAFF. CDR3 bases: TGCGCCAGCAGCTTGGTGGGAACAGGGCAGAACACTGAAGCTTTCTTT.

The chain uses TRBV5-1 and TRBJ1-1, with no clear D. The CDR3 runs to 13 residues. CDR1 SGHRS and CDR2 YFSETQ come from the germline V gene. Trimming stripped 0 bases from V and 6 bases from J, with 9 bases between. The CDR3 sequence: CASSLVPTAEAFF. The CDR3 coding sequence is TGCGCCAGCAGCTTGGTCCCAACTGCTGAAGCTTTCTTT.

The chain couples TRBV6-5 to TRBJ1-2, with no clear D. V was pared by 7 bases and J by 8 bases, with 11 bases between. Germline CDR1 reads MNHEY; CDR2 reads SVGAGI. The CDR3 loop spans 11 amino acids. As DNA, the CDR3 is TGTGCCAGCACTTCGGGGATCGGCTACACCTTC. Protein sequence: CASTSGIGYTF.

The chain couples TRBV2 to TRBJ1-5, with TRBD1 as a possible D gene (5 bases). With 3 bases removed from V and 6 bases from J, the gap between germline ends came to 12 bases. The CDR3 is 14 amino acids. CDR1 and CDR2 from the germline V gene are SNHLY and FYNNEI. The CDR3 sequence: CASSEEGSVQPQHF. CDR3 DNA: TGTGCCAGCAGTGAGGAGGGGTCGGTTCAGCCCCAGCATTTT.

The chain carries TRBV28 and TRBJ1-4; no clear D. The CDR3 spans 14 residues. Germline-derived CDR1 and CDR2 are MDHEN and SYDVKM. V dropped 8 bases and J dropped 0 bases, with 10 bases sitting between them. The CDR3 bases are TGTGCCAGCGCCCACAGATCAACTAATGAAAAACTGTTTTTT. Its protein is CASAHRSTNEKLFF.

CDR3 residues: CASSPGNTIYF. DNA of the CDR3: TGCGCCAGCAGTCCGGGAAACACCATATATTTT. This sequence joins TRBV10-2 and TRBJ1-3; D remains unclear. The CDR3 extends over 11 amino acids. Trimming took off 5 bases at V and 4 bases at J, with 3 bases between the two ends. From germline, CDR1 is WSHSY and CDR2 SAAADI.

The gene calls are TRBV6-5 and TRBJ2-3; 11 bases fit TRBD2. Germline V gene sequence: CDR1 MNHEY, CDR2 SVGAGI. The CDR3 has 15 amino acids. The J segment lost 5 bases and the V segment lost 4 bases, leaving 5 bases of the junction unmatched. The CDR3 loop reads CASSFSGRAGDTQYF. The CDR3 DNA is TGTGCCAGCAGTTTTAGCGGGAGGGCCGGAGATACGCAGTATTTT.

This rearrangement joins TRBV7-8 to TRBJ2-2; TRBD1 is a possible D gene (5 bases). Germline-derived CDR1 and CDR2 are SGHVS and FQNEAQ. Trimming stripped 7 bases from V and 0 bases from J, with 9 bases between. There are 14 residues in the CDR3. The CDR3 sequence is CASKGSANTGELFF. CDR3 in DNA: TGTGCCAGCAAGGGGTCCGCGAACACCGGGGAGCTGTTTTTT. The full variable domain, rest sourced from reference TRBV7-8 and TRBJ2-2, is GAGVSQSPRYKVAKRGQDVALRCDPISGHVSLFWYQQALGQGPEFLTYFQNEAQLDKSGLPSDRFFAERPEGSVSTLKIQRTQQEDSAVYLCASKGSANTGELFFGEGSRLTVL.

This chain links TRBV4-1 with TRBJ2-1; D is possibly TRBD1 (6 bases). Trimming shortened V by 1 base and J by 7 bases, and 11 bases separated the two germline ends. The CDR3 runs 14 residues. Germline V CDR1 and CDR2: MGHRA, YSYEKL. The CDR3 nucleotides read TGCGCCAGCAGCCAAGGGGGGCCGCGGAATGAGCAGTTCTTC. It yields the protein CASSQGGPRNEQFF.

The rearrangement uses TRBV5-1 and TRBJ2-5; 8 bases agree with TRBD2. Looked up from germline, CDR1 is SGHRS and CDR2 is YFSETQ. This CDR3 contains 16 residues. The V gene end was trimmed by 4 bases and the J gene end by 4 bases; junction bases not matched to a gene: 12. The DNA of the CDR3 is TGCGCCAGCAGCGGGGGGACTAGGCTGCCCTCAGAGACCCAGTACTTC. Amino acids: CASSGGTRLPSETQYF.

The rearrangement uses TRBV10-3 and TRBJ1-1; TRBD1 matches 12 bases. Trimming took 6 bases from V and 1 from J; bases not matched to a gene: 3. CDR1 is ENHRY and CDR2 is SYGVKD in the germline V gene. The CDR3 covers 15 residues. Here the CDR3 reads CAIRPGQGANTEAFF. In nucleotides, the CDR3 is TGTGCCATCAGGCCGGGACAGGGGGCGAACACTGAAGCTTTCTTT.

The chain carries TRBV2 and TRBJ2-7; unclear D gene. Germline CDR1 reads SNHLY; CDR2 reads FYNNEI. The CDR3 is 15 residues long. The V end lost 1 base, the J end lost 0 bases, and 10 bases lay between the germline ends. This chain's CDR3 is CASSEERLSSYEQYF. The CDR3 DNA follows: TGTGCCAGCAGTGAAGAGAGACTCAGCTCCTACGAGCAGTACTTC.

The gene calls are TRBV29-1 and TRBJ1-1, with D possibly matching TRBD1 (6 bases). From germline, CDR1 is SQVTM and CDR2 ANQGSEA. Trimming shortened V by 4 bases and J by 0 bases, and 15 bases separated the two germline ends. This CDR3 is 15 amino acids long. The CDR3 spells CSVAANGDMNTEAFF. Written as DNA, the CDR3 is TGCAGCGTTGCGGCGAACGGGGACATGAACACTGAAGCTTTCTTT. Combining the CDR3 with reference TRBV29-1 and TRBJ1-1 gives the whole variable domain SAVISQKPSRDICQRGTSLTIQCQVDSQVTMMFWYRQQPGQSLTLIATANQGSEATYESGFVIDKFPISRPNLTFSTLTVSNMSPEDSSIYLCSVAANGDMNTEAFFGQGTRLTVV.